This T cell receptor (beta chain) was captured in a study of CD8 T cells in Susac syndrome. After extraction with the RNeasy kit, about 0.45 to 1 ug of the RNA was reverse transcribed using random hexamers. TCRdb passed the immunoSEQ multiplex PCR reads through MiXCR, listing each CDR3 protein once. The sample includes 160,000 or so distinct CDR3 sequences, approximately 94% of them seen just once. Germline V gene sequence: CDR1 DFQATT, CDR2 SNEGSKA (reference sequence). Trimming removed 8 bases from V and 4 bases from J; junction bases left unmatched: 9. The CDR3 has 13 amino acids. Sequences were obtained from CD4+ T cells from PBMCs. The chain has TRBV20-1 and TRBJ1-2, with 8 nucleotides matching TRBD1. The TCR originated in a human donor with Susac syndrome. The CDR3 sequence is CSYWTGSSYGYTF. The CDR3, as DNA: TGCAGTTACTGGACAGGGTCCTCCTATGGCTACACCTTC.